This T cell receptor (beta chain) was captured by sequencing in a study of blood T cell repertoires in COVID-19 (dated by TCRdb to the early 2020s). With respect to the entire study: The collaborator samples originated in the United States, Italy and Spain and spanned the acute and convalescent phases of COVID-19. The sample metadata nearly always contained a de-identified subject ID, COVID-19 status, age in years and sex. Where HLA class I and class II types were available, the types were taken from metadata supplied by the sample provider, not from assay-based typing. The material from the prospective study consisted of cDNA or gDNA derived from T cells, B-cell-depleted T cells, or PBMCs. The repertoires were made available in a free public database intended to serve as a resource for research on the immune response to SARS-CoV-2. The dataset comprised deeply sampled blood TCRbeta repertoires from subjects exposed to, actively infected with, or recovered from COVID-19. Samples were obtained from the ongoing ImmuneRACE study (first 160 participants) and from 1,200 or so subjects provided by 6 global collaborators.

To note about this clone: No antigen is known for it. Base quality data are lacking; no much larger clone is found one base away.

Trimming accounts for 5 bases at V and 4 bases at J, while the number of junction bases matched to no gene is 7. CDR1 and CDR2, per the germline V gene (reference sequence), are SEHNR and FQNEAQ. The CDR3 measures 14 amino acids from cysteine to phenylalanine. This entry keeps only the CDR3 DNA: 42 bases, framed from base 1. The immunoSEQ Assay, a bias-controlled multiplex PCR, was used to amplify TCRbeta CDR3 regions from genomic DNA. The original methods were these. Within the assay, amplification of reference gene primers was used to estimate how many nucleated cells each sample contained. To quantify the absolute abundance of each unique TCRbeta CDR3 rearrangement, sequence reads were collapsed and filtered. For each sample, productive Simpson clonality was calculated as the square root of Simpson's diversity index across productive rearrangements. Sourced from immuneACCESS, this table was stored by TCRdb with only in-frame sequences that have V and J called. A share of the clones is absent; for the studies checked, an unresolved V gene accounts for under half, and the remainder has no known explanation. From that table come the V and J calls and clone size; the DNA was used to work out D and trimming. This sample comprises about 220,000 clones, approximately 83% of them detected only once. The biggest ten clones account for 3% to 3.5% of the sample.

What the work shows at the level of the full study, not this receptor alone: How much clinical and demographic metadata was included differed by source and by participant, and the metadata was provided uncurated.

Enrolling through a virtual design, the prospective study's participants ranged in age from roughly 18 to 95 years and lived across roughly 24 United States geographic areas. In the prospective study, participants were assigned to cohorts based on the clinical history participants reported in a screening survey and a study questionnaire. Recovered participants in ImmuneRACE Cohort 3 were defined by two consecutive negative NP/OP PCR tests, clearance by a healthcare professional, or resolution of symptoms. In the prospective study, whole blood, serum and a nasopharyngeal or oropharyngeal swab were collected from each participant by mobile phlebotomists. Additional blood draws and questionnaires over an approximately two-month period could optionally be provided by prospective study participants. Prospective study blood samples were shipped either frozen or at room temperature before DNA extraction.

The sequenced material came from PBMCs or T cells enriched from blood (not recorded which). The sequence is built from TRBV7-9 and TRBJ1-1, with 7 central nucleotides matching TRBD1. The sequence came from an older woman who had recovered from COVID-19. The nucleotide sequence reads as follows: TGTGCCAGCAGCAGCCGACAGGGCCTCACTGAAGCTTTCTTT. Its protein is CASSSRQGLTEAFF.